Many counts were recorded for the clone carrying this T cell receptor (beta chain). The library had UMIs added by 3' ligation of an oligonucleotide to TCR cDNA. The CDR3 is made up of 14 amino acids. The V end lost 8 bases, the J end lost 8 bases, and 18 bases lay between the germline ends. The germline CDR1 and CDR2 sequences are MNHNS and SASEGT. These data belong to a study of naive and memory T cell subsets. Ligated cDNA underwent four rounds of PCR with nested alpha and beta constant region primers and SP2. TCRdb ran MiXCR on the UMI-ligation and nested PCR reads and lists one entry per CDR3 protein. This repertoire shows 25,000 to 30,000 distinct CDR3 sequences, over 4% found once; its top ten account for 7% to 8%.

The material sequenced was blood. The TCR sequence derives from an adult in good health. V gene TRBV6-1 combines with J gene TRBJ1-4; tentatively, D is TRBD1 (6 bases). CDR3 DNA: TGTGCCAGCGGACAAGGGGGGCTGGGAGAAAAACTGTTTTTT. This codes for CASGQGGLGEKLFF.